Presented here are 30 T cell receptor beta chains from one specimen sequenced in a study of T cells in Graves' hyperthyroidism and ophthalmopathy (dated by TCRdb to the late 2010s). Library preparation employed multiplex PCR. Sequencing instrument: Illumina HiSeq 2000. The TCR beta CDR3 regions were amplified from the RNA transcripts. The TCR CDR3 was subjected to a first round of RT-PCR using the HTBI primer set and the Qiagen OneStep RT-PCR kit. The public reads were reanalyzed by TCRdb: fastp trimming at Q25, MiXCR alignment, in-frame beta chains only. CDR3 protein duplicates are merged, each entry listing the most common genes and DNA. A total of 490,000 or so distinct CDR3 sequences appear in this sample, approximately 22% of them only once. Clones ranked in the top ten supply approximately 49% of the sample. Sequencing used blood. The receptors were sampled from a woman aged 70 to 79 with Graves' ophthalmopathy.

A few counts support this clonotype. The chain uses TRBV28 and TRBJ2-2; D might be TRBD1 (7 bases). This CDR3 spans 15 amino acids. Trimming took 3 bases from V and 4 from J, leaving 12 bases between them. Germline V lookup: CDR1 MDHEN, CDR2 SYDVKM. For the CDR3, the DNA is TGTGCCAGCAGTTTTCTCCAGGGGGGCACCGGGGAGCTGTTTTTT. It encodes CASSFLQGGTGELFF.

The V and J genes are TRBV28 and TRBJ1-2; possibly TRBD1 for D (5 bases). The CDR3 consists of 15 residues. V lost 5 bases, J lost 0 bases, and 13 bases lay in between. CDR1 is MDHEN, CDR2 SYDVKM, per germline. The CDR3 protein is CASSVTQETNYGYTF. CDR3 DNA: TGTGCCAGCAGTGTCACACAGGAGACTAACTATGGCTACACCTTC.

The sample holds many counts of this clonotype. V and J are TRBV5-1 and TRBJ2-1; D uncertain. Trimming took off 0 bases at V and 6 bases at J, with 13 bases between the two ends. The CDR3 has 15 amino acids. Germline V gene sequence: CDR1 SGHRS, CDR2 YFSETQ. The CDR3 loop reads CASSLGLGNGNEQFF. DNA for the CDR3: TGCGCCAGCAGCTTGGGGCTAGGTAATGGCAATGAGCAGTTCTTC.

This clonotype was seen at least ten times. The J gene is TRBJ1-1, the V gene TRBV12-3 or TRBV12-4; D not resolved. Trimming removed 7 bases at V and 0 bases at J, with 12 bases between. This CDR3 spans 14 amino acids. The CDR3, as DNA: TGTGCCAGCACTCCAAATGCACTGAACACTGAAGCTTTCTTT. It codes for CASTPNALNTEAFF.

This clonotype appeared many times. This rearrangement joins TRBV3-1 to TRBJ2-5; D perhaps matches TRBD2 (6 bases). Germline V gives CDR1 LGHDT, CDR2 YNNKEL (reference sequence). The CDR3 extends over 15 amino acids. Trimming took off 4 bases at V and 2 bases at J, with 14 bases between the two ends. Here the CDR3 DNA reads TGTGCCAGCAGCCCCACGGGACTCCGTCAAGAGACCCAGTACTTC. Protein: CASSPTGLRQETQYF.

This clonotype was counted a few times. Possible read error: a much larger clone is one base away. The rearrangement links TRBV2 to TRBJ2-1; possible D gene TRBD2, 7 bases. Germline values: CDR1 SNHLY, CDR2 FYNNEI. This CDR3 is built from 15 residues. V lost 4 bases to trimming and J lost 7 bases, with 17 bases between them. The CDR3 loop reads CASSAGRGAWNEQFF. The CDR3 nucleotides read TGTGCCAGCAGTGCTGGACGGGGGGCGTGGAATGAGCAGTTCTTC. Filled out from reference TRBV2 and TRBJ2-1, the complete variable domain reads EPEVTQTPSHQVTQMGQEVILRCVPISNHLYFYWYRQILGQKVEFLVSFYNNEISEKSEIFDDQFSVERPDGSNFTLKIRSTKLEDSAMYFCASSAGRGAWNEQFFGPGTRLTVL.

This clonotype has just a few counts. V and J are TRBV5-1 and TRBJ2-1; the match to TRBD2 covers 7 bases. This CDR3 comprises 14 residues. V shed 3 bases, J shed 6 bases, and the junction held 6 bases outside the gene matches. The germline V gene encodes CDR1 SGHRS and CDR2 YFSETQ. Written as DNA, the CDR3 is TGCGCCAGCAGCTACGCGGGAGATGGCAATGAGCAGTTCTTC. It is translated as CASSYAGDGNEQFF.

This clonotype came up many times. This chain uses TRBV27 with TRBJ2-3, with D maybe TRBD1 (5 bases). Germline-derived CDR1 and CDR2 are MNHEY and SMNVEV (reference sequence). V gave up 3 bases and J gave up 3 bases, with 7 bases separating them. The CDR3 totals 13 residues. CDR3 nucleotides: TGTGCCAGCAGTTTTCAGGGAACAGATACGCAGTATTTT. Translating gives CASSFQGTDTQYF.

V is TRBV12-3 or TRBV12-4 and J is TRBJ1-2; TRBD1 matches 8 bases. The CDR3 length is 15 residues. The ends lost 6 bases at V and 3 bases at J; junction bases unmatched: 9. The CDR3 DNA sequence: TGTGCCAGCAGCCTAGGACAGGGACGTTACTATGGCTACACCTTC. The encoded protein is CASSLGQGRYYGYTF.

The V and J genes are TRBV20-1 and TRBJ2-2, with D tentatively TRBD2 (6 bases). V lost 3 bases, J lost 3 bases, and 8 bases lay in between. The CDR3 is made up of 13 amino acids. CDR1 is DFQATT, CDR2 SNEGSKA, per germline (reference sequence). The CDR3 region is CSASGGYTGELFF. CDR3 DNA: TGCAGTGCTAGCGGGGGATACACCGGGGAGCTGTTTTTT.

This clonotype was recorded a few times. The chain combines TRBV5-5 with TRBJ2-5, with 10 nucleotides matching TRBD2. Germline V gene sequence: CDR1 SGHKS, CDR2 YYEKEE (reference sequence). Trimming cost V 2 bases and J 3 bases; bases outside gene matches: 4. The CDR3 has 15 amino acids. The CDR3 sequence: CASSLAGTSEETQYF. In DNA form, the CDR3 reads TGTGCCAGCAGCTTAGCTGGGACTAGCGAAGAGACCCAGTACTTC.

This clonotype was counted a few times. The CDR3 bases are TGTGCCAGCAGCCCCAAGAACGAGCAGTACTTC. Protein product: CASSPKNEQYF. The V call is TRBV7-9, the J call TRBJ2-7; D not certain. V was trimmed by 5 bases and J by 5 bases, leaving 7 bases between them. CDR3 length equals 11 residues. Per germline, CDR1 SEHNR and CDR2 FQNEAQ (reference sequence).

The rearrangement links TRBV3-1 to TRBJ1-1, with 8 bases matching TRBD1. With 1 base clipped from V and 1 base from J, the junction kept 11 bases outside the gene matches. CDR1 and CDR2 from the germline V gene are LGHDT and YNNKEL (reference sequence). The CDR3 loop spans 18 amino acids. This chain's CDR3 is CASSQVSRTGTGNTEAFF. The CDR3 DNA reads TGTGCCAGCAGCCAAGTTTCTCGAACCGGGACAGGGAACACTGAAGCTTTCTTT.

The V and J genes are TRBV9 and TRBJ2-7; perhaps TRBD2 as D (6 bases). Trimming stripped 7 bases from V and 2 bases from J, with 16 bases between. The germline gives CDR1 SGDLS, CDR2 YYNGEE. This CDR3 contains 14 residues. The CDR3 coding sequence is TGTGCCAGCGCGGTCGGGGACTCGGCCTACGAGCAGTACTTC. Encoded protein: CASAVGDSAYEQYF.

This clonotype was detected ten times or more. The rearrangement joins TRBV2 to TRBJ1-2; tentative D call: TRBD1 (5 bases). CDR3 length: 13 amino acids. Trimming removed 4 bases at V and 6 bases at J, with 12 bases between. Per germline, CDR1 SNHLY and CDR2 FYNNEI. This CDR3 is CASSVWGEDGYTF. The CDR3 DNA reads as TGTGCCAGCAGTGTCTGGGGGGAGGATGGCTACACCTTC. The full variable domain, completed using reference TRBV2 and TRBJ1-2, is EPEVTQTPSHQVTQMGQEVILRCVPISNHLYFYWYRQILGQKVEFLVSFYNNEISEKSEIFDDQFSVERPDGSNFTLKIRSTKLEDSAMYFCASSVWGEDGYTFGSGTRLTVV.

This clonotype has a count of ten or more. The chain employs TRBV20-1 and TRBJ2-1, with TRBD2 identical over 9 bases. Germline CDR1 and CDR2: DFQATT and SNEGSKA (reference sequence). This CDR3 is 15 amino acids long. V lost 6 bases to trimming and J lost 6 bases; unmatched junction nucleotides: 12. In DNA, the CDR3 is TGCAGTGCCCCACGACTTCGCGGGAGGGGCAATGAGCAGTTCTTC. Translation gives CSAPRLRGRGNEQFF.

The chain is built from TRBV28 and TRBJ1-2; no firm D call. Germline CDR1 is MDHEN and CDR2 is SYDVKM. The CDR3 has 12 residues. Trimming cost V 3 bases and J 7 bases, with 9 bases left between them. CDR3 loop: CASSLPGFGYTF. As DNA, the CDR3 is TGTGCCAGCAGTTTGCCTGGGTTTGGCTACACCTTC.

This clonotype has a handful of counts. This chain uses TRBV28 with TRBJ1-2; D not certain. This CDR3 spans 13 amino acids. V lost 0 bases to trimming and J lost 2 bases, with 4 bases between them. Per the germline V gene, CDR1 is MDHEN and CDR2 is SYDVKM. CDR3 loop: CASSLWQNYGYTF. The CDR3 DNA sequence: TGTGCCAGCAGTTTATGGCAAAACTATGGCTACACCTTC.

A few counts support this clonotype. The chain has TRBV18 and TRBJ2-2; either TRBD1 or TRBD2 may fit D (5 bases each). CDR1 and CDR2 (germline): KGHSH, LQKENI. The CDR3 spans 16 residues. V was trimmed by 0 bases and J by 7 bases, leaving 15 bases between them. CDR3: CASSPPSLRGYGELFF. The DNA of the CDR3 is TGTGCCAGCTCACCACCGTCCCTCCGGGGCTACGGGGAGCTGTTTTTT.

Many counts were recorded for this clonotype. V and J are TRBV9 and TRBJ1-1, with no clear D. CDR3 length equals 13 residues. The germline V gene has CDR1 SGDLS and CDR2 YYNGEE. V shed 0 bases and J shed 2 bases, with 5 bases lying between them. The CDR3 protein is CASSVGDNTEAFF. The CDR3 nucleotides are TGTGCCAGCAGCGTAGGGGATAACACTGAAGCTTTCTTT. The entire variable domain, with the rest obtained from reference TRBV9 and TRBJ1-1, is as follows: DSGVTQTPKHLITATGQRVTLRCSPRSGDLSVYWYQQSLDQGLQFLIQYYNGEERAKGNILERFSAQQFPDLHSELNLSSLELGDSALYFCASSVGDNTEAFFGQGTRLTVV.

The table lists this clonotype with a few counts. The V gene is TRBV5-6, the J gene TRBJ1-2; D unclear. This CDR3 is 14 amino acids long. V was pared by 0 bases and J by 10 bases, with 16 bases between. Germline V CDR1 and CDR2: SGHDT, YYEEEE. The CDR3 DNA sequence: TGTGCCAGCAGCTTGGGCTCTTACAGCTTAGACTACACCTTC. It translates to CASSLGSYSLDYTF. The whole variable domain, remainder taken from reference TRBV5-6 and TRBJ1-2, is DAGVTQSPTHLIKTRGQQVTLRCSPKSGHDTVSWYQQALGQGPQFIFQYYEEEERQRGNFPDRFSGHQFPNYSSELNVNALLLGDSALYLCASSLGSYSLDYTFGSGTRLTVV.

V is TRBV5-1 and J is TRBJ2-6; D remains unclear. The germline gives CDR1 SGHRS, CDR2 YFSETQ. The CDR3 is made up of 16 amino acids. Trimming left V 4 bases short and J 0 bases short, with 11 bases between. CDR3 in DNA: TGCGCCAGCAGCGATGGTGGCGGCTCTGGGGCCAACGTCCTGACTTTC. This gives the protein CASSDGGGSGANVLTF.

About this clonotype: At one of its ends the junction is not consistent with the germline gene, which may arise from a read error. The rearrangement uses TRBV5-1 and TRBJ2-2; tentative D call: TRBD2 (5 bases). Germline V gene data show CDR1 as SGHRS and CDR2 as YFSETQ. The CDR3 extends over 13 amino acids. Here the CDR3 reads CASRYGNTGELVF. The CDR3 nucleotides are TGCGCCAGCCGATATGGGAACACCGGGGAGCTGGTTTTT.

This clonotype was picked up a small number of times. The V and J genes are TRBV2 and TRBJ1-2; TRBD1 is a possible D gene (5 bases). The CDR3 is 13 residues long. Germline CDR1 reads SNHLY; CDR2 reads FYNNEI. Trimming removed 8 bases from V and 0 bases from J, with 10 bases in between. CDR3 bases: TGTGCCAGCCGGGACTGGGCTAACTATGGCTACACCTTC. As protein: CASRDWANYGYTF.

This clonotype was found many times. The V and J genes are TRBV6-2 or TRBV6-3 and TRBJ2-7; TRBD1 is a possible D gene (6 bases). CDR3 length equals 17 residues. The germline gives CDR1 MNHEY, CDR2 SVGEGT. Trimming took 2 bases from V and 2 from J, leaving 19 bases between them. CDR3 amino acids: CASSYDPKGVSPYEQYF. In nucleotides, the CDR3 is TGTGCCAGCAGTTACGATCCCAAGGGGGTTAGTCCCTACGAGCAGTACTTC.

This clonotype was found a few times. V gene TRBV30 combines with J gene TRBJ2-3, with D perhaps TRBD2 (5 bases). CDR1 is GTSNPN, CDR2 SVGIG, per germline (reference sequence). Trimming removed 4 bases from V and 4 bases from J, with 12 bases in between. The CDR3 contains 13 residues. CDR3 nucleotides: TGTGCCTGGAAGCGTTGGGAGTCAGATACGCAGTATTTT. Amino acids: CAWKRWESDTQYF.

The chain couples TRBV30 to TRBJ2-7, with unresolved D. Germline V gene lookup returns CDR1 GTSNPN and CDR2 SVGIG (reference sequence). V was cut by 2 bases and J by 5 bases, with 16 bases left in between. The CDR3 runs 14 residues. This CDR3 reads CAWSYGQVIHEQYF. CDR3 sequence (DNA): TGTGCCTGGAGTTATGGCCAGGTGATACACGAGCAGTACTTC.

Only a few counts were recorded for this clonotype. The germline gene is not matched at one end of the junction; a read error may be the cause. Here the CDR3 reads CSASRLAGVLNAQFF. CDR3 coding DNA: TGCAGTGCTAGCCGGCTAGCGGGAGTTCTAAATGCGCAGTTCTTC. The chain uses TRBV20-1 and TRBJ2-1; TRBD2 aligns across 10 bases. The germline V gene encodes CDR1 DFQATT and CDR2 SNEGSKA (reference sequence). The length of the CDR3 is 15 residues.

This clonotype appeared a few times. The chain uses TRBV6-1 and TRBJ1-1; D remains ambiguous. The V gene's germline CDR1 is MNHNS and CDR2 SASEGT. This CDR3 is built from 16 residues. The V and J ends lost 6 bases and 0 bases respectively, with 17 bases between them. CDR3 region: CASSALITSMNTEAFF. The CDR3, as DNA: TGTGCCAGCAGCGCCCTGATTACTTCCATGAACACTGAAGCTTTCTTT.

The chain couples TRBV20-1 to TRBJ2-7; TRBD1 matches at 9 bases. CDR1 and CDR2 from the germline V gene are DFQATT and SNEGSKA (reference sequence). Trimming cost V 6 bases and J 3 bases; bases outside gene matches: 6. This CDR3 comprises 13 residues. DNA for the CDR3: TGCAGTGCCTGGACAGGGGACTTCTACGAGCAGTACTTC. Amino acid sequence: CSAWTGDFYEQYF.